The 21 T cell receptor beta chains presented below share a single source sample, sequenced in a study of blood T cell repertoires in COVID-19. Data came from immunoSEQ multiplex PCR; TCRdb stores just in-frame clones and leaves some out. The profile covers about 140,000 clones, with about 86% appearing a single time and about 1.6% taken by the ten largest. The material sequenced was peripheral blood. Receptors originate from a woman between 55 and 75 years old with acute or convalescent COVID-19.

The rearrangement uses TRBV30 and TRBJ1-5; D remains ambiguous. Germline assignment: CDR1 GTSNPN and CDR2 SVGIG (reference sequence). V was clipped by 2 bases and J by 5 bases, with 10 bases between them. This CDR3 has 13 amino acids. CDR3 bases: TGTGCCTGGAGTCTGAAAGGAGATCAGCCCCAGCATTTT. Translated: CAWSLKGDQPQHF.

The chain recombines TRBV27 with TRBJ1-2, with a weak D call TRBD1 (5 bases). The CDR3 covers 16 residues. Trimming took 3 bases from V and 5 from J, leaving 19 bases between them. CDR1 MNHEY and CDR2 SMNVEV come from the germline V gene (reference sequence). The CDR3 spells CASSFRGSINVYGYTF. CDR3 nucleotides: TGTGCCAGCAGTTTTAGGGGCTCCATCAACGTGTATGGCTACACCTTC.

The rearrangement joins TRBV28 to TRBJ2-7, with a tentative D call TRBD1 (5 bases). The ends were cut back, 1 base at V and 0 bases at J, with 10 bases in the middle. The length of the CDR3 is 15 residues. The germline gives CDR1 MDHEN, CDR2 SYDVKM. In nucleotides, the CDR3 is TGTGCCAGCAGTTTATTTGGGGCGGACTCCTACGAGCAGTACTTC. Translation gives CASSLFGADSYEQYF. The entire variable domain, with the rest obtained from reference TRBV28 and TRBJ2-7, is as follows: DVKVTQSSRYLVKRTGEKVFLECVQDMDHENMFWYRQDPGLGLRLIYFSYDVKMKEKGDIPEGYSVSREKKERFSLILESASTNQTSMYLCASSLFGADSYEQYFGPGTRLTVT.

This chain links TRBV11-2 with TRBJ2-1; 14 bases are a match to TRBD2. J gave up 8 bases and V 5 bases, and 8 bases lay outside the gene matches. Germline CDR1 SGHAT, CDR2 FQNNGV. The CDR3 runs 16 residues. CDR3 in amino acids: CASSARLAGGIDEQFF. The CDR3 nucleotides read TGTGCCAGCAGCGCGAGACTAGCGGGGGGGATCGATGAGCAGTTCTTC.

The CDR3 sequence is CASSFRGSGGNTIYF. The DNA for the CDR3 is TGTGCCAGCAGTTTCAGGGGATCGGGCGGAAACACCATATATTTT. This chain uses TRBV6-2 or TRBV6-3 with TRBJ1-3, with a tentative D call TRBD1 (6 bases). The CDR3 is 15 amino acids. The germline V and J ends were trimmed by 4 bases and 4 bases, with 14 bases remaining between them. Germline CDR1 MNHEY, CDR2 SVGEGT.

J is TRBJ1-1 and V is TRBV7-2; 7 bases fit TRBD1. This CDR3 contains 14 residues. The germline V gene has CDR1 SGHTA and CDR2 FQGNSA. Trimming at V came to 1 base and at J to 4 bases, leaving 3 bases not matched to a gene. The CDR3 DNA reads TGTGCCAGCAGCTTAGAAGGGACAGTCACTGAAGCTTTCTTT. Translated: CASSLEGTVTEAFF.

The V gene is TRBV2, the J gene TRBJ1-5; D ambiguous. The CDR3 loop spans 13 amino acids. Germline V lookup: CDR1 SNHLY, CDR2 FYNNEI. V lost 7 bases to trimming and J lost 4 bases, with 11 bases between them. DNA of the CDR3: TGTGCCAGCATCTCCCGAGAAAATCAGCCCCAGCATTTT. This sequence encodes CASISRENQPQHF.

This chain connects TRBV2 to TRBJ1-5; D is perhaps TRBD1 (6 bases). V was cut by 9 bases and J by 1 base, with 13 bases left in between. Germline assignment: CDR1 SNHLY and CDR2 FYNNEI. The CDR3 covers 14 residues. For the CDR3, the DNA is TGTGCCAGTGGACCAACAGGGAGCAATCAGCCCCAGCATTTT. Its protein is CASGPTGSNQPQHF.

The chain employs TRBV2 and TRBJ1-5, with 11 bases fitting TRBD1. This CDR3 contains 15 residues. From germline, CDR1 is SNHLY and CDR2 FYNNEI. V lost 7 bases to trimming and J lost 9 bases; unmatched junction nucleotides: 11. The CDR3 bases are TGTGCCAGCACCGGGACAGGGGGGCCCTCAGGGCCCCAGCATTTT. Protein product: CASTGTGGPSGPQHF.

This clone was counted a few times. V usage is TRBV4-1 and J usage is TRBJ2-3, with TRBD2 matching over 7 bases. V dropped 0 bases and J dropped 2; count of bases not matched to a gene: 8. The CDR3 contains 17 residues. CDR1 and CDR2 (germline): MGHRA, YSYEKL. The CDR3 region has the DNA TGCGCCAGCAGCCAAGATGGGGCTAGCGGCGCCACAGATACGCAGTATTTT. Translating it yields CASSQDGASGATDTQYF.

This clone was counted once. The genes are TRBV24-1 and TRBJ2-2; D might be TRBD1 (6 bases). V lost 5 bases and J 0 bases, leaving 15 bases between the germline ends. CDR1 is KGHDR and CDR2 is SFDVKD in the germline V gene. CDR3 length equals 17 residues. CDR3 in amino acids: CATSALGTTANTGELFF. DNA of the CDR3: TGTGCCACCAGTGCCCTTGGGACAACCGCGAACACCGGGGAGCTGTTTTTT.

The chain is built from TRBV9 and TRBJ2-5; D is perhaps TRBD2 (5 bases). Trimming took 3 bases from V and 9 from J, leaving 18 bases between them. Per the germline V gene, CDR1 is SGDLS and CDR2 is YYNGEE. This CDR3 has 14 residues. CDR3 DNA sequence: TGTGCCAGCAGCGCTCGGGTCTTCGAAGCGGCCCAGTACTTC. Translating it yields CASSARVFEAAQYF.

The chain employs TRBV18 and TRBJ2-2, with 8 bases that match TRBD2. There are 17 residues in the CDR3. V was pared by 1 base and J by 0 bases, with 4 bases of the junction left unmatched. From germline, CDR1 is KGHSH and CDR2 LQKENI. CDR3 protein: CASSPRTSGTNTGELFF. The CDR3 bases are TGTGCCAGCTCACCACGTACTAGCGGTACGAACACCGGGGAGCTGTTTTTT.

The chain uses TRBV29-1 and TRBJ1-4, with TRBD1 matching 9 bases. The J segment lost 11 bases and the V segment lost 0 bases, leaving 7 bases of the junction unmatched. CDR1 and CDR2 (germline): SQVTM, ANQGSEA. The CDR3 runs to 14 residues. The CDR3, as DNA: TGCAGCGTTGAAGAGAGAAGACAGGGGGGGAAACTGTTTTTT. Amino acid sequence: CSVEERRQGGKLFF. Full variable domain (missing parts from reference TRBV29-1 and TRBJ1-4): SAVISQKPSRDICQRGTSLTIQCQVDSQVTMMFWYRQQPGQSLTLIATANQGSEATYESGFVIDKFPISRPNLTFSTLTVSNMSPEDSSIYLCSVEERRQGGKLFFGSGTQLSVL.

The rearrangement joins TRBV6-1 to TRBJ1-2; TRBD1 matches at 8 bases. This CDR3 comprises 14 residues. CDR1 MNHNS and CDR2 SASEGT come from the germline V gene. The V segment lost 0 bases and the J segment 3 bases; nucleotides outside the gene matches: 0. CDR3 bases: TGTGCCAGCAGTGAAGCACAGGGGGACTATGGCTACACCTTC. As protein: CASSEAQGDYGYTF.

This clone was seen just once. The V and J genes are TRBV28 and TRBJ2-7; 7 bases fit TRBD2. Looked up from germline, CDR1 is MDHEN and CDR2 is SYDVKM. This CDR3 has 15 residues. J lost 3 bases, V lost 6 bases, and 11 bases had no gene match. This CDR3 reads CASSPPLGGNYEQYF. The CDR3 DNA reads TGTGCCAGCAGCCCTCCCTTGGGGGGGAACTACGAGCAGTACTTC.

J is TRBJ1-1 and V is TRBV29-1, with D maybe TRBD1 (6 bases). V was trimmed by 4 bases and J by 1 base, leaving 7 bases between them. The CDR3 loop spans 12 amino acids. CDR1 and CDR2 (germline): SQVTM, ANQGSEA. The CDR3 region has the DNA TGCAGCGTTGGGACAGCGAACACTGAAGCTTTCTTT. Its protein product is CSVGTANTEAFF.

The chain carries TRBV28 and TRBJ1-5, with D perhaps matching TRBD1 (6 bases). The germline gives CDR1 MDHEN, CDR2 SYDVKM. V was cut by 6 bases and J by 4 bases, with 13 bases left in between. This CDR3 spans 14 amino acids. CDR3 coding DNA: TGTGCCAGCAGCCGAGGGACATCTAATCAGCCCCAGCATTTT. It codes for CASSRGTSNQPQHF.

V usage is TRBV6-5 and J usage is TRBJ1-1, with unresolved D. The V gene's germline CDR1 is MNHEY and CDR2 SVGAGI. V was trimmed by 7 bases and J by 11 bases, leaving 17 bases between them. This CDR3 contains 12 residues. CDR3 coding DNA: TGTGCCAGCAATAACGGGAACCTTGGGGCTTTCTTT. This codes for CASNNGNLGAFF.

The CDR3 region has the DNA TGCGCCAGCAGCAGACAGGGTACCACCGGGGAGCTGTTTTTT. It specifies CASSRQGTTGELFF. The J gene is TRBJ2-2, the V gene TRBV5-1, with TRBD1 matching 7 bases. This CDR3 is 14 amino acids long. From germline, CDR1 is SGHRS and CDR2 YFSETQ. Trimming removed 4 bases from V and 4 bases from J; junction bases left unmatched: 4.

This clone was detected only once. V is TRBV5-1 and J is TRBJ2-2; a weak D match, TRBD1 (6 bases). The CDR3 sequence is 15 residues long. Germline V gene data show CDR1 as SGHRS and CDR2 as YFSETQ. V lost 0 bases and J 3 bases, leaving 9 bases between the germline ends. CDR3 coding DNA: TGCGCCAGCAGCTTGGGTCAGGGGCACACCGGGGAGCTGTTTTTT. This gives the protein CASSLGQGHTGELFF.